This T cell receptor (beta chain) was captured by sequencing in a study of human T cells and chemical hapten exposure. Whole-study context: Minor pooled library volume differences mainly drove per-sample TCR yield variation.

Study-wide findings and caveats: TCRs exceeding 1 in 1000 frequency stayed unchanged with DPC sensitization.

V lost 2 bases and J 13 bases, leaving 21 bases between the germline ends. Germline V gene data show CDR1 as MDHEN and CDR2 as SYDVKM. This CDR3 region has 15 residues. Remarks on this clonotype: No antigen is known for it.

Someone pulled total RNA out of unfractionated whole blood. The library tagged each cDNA molecule with unique molecular identifiers. Authors' analysis steps: The number of TCRs in each sample had a median of approximately 99,000 and spanned roughly 23,224 to 700,000. Each CDR3 protein is one row after TCRdb ran MiXCR on the 5' RACE reads. The V and J calls here are based on TCRdb, not the publication. In the table there are 100,000 to 120,000 distinct CDR3 sequences, roughly 19% of which are singletons. V usage is TRBV28 and J usage is TRBJ1-3, with no clear D. This sequence was found in a human donor in good health. CDR3 loop: CASSLITGNLGGIYF. CDR3 in DNA: TGTGCCAGCAGTTTAATAACCGGAAACCTCGGAGGTATATATTTT.